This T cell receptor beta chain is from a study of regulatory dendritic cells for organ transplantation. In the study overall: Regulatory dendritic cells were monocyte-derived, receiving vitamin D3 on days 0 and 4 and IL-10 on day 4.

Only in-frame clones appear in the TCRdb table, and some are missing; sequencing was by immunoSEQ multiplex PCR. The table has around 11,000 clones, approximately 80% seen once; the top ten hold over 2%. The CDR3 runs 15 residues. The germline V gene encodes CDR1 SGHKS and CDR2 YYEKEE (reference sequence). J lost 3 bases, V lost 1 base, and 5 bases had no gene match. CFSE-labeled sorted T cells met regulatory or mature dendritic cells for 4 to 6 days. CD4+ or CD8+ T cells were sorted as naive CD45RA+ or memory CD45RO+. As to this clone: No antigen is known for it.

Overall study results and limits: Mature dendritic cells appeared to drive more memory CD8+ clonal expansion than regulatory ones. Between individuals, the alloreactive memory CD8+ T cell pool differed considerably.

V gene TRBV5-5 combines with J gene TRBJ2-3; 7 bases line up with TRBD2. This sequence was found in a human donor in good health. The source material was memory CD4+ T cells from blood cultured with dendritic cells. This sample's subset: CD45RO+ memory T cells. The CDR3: CASSLQRGGTDTQYF. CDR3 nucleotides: TGTGCCAGCAGCTTGCAGCGGGGTGGGACAGATACGCAGTATTTT.